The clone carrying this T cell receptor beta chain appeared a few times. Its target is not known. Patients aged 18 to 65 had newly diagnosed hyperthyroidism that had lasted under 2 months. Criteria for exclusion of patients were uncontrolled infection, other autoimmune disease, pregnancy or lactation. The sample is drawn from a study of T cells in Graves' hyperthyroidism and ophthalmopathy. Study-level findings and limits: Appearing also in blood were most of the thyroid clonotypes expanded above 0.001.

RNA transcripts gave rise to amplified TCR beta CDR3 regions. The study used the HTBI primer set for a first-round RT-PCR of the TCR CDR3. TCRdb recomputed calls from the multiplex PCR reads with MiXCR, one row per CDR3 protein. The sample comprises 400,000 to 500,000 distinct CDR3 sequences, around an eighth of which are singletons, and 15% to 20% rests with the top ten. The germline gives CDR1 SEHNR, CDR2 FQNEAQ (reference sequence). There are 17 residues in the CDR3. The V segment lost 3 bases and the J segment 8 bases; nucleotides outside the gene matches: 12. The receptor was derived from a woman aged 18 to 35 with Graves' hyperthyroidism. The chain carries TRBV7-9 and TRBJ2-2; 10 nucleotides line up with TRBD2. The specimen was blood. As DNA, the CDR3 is TGTGCCAGCAGCTTCTCCAGCGGGAGGGTCCGGGCAGGGGAGCTGTTTTTT. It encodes CASSFSSGRVRAGELFF.